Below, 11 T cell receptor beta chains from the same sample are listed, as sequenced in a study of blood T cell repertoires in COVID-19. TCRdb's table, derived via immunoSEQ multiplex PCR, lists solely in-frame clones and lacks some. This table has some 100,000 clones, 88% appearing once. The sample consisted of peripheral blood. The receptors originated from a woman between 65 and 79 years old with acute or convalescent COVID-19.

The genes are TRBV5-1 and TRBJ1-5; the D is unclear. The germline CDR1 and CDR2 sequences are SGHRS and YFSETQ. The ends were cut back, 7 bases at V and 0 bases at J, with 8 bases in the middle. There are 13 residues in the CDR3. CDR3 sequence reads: CASGRDSNQPQHF. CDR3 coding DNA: TGCGCCAGCGGACGGGATAGCAATCAGCCCCAGCATTTT.

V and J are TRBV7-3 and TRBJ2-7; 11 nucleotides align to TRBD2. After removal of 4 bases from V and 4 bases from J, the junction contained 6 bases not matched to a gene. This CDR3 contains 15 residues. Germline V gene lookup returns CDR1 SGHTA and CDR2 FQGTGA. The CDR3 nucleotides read TGTGCCAGCAGCTCCGGTAGCGGGAGGGCATACGAGCAGTACTTC. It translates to CASSSGSGRAYEQYF.

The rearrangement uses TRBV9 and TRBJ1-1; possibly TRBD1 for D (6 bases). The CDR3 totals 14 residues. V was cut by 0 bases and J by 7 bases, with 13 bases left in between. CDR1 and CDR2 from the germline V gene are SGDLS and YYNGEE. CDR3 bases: TGTGCCAGCAGCGTAGCCGAGCCGGACAGTGAAGCTTTCTTT. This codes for CASSVAEPDSEAFF. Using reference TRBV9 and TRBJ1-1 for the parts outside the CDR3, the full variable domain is DSGVTQTPKHLITATGQRVTLRCSPRSGDLSVYWYQQSLDQGLQFLIQYYNGEERAKGNILERFSAQQFPDLHSELNLSSLELGDSALYFCASSVAEPDSEAFFGQGTRLTVV.

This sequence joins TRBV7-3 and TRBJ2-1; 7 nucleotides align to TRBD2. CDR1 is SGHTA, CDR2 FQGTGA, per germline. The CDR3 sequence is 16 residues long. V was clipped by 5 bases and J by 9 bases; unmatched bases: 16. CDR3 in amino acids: CASSPLPEGRAIEQFF. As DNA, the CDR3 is TGTGCCAGCAGCCCACTACCTGAAGGGAGGGCCATTGAGCAGTTCTTC.

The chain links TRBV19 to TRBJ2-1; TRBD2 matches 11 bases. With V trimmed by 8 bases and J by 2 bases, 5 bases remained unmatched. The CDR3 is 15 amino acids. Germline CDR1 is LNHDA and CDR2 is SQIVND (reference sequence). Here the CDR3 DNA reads TGTGCCAGTTCCGGACTAGCGGGTCCCTACAATGAGCAGTTCTTC. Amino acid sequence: CASSGLAGPYNEQFF.

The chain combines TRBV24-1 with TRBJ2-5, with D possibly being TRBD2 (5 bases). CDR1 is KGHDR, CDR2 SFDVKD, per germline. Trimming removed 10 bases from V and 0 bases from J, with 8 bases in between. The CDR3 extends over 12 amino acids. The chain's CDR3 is CATAGDQETQYF. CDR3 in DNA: TGTGCCACAGCCGGGGACCAAGAGACCCAGTACTTC.

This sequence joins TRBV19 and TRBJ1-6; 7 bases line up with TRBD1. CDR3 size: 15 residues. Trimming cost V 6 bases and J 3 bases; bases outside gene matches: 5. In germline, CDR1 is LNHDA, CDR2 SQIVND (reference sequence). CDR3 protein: CASRGQESYNSPLHF. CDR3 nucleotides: TGTGCCAGTAGAGGACAGGAGAGCTATAATTCACCCCTCCACTTT.

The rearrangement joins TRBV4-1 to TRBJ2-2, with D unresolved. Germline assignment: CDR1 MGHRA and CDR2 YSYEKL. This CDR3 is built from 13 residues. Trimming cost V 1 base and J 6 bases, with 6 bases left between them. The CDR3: CASSQVIPGELFF. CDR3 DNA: TGCGCCAGCAGCCAAGTAATTCCCGGGGAGCTGTTTTTT.

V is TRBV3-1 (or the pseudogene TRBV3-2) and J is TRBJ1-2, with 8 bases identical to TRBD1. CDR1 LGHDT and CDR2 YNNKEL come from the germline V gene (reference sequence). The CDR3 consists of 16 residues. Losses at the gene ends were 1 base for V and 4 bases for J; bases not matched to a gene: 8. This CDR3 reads CASSQVDRGWGYGYTF. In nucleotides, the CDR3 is TGTGCCAGCAGCCAAGTCGACAGGGGCTGGGGCTATGGCTACACCTTC.

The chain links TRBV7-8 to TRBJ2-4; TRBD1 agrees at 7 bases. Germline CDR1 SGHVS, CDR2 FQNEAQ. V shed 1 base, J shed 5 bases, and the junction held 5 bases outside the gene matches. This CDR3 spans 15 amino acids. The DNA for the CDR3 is TGTGCCAGCAGCTTAGGGAAAGGGGGCCAAAACATTCAGTACTTC. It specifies CASSLGKGGQNIQYF.

The CDR3 region is CASSDTGGNGYTF. Here the CDR3 DNA reads TGTGCCAGCAGCGATACAGGGGGCAATGGCTACACCTTC. The rearrangement links TRBV5-6 to TRBJ1-2; TRBD1 matches at 9 bases. Germline V gene lookup returns CDR1 SGHDT and CDR2 YYEEEE. The CDR3 runs 13 residues. V dropped 4 bases and J dropped 6; count of bases not matched to a gene: 4.